The clone carrying this T cell receptor (beta chain) was observed a handful of times. The antigen is unknown. Random hexamers were used to reverse transcribe the RNA input (0.5 to 1 ug). Coverage of TCR beta CDR3 amplification by immunoSEQ multiplex PCR extended to 54 Vbeta and 13 Jbeta. Using its own MiXCR run on the immunoSEQ multiplex PCR reads, TCRdb lists one record per CDR3 protein. The data hold about 190,000 distinct CDR3 sequences, with roughly 95% observed a single time. The sample comes from a study of CD8 T cells in Susac syndrome. Study-wide background: At the time of blood draw, patients with Susac syndrome were therapy-naive, receiving corticosteroids, or receiving intravenous immunoglobulin alone. Notes on the study in general: In Susac syndrome, CD4+ T cell repertoires lacked any clonal expansion.

Sequencing of TCR beta was undertaken in CD8+ and CD4+ T cells derived from blood. Germline V gives CDR1 SGHTA, CDR2 FQGNSA. This CDR3 comprises 14 residues. With 1 base removed from V and 7 bases from J, the gap between germline ends came to 12 bases. The sequence was collected from a human donor with Susac syndrome. The sequenced sample consisted of CD4+ T cells from PBMCs. The chain recombines TRBV7-2 with TRBJ2-3, with D tentatively TRBD2 (6 bases). This chain's CDR3 is CASSLGPSEYTQYF. The CDR3 DNA reads as TGTGCCAGCAGCTTAGGCCCTAGCGAATATACGCAGTATTTT.